Shown below are 5 T cell receptor beta chains from a single sample sequenced in a study of human T cells and chemical hapten exposure. Specified time point: patch test 1, 2 weeks after DPC sensitization. Regarding treatment: therapeutic diphenylcyclopropenone sensitization with weekly scalp DPC. Via MiXCR, TCRdb re-called the RACE reads, giving one row per CDR3 protein. Of some 120,000 distinct CDR3 sequences listed, 9.5% to 13% were seen once; the top ten hold over 1.1%. Specimen: whole blood, collected in connection with sensitization to the hapten diphenylcyclopropenone (DPC). The receptors originated from a woman aged 45-65 years with alopecia areata. Some clones in this sample may be carry-over from other donors' samples.

This sequence joins TRBV2 and TRBJ1-3, with TRBD1 as a possible D gene (5 bases). The V and J ends lost 11 bases and 3 bases respectively, with 14 bases between them. The CDR3 extends over 13 amino acids. Germline CDR1 reads SNHLY; CDR2 reads FYNNEI. Here the CDR3 reads CAGKGTVGNTIYF. The DNA for the CDR3 is TGTGCCGGAAAAGGGACGGTTGGAAACACCATATATTTT.

This clonotype came up a few times. The V call is TRBV7-2, the J call TRBJ2-1; TRBD2 aligns across 9 bases. The length of the CDR3 is 16 residues. V was clipped by 3 bases and J by 4 bases; unmatched bases: 7. CDR1 is SGHTA, CDR2 FQGNSA, per germline. CDR3 loop: CASSLESGRTYNEQFF. The DNA for the CDR3 is TGTGCCAGCAGCTTGGAAAGCGGGAGGACGTACAATGAGCAGTTCTTC.

The V and J genes are TRBV28 and TRBJ1-5; 7 bases are a match to TRBD1. The CDR3 contains 15 residues. The germline CDR1 and CDR2 sequences are MDHEN and SYDVKM. Trimming cost V 3 bases and J 3 bases; bases outside gene matches: 5. CDR3 sequence: CASSLPTGNNQPQHF. DNA for the CDR3: TGTGCCAGCAGTTTGCCGACAGGGAACAATCAGCCCCAGCATTTT.

This clonotype was detected only a few times. V gene TRBV20-1 combines with J gene TRBJ1-4; TRBD1 matches 7 bases. CDR1 and CDR2 from the germline V gene are DFQATT and SNEGSKA (reference sequence). V shed 6 bases, J shed 3 bases, and the junction held 7 bases outside the gene matches. This CDR3 has 14 amino acids. CDR3 DNA: TGCAGTGCCGATCGCCAGGGGGCTAATGAAAAACTGTTTTTT. This translates into CSADRQGANEKLFF.

The sample holds many counts of this clonotype. The V and J genes are TRBV11-2 and TRBJ2-3, with D possibly TRBD1 on 6 matching bases. CDR1 is SGHAT, CDR2 FQNNGV, per germline. CDR3 length: 17 amino acids. The ends were cut back, 4 bases at V and 4 bases at J, with 21 bases in the middle. The CDR3 loop reads CASSWGKRTAIPDTQYF. The CDR3 region has the DNA TGTGCCAGCAGCTGGGGAAAACGGACAGCGATCCCAGATACGCAGTATTTT.